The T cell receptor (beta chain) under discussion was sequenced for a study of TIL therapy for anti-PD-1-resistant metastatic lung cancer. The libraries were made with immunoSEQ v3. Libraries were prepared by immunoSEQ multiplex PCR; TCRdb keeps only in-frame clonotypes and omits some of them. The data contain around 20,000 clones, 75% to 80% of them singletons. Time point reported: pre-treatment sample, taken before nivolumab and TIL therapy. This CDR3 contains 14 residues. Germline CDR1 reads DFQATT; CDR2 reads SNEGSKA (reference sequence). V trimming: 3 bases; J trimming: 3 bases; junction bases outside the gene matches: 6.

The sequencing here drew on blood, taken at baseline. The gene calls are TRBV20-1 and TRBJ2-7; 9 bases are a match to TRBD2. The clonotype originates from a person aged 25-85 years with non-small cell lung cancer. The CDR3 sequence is CSASKSGGNYEQYF. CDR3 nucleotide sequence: TGCAGTGCTAGTAAAAGCGGGGGGAACTACGAGCAGTACTTC.